The following is a T cell receptor (beta chain) sequence with its context. This sample is drawn from a study of blood T cell repertoires in COVID-19. Overall study: T cells, B-cell-depleted T cells, or PBMCs provided the cDNA or gDNA that served as material.

The repertoire was sequenced with immunoSEQ multiplex PCR; TCRdb's copy has only in-frame clones and lacks some. The data contain 120,000 or so clones, roughly three quarters of them singletons. CDR1 SGHVS and CDR2 FNYEAQ come from the germline V gene. The CDR3 runs to 12 residues. Trimming took 4 bases from V and 0 from J, leaving 4 bases between them. Sequencing was performed on peripheral blood. This chain uses TRBV7-6 with TRBJ2-7; no reliable D call. The sequence was obtained from a human donor in a cohort sampled during active COVID-19. CDR3 sequence (DNA): TGTGCCAGCAGCTCCAGCTCCTACGAGCAGTACTTC. This gives the protein CASSSSSYEQYF.